This T cell receptor beta chain was captured in a study of Ad26.COV2.S vaccination and SARS-CoV-2 variants. Indicated treatment: about 20 received Ad26.COV2.S at low or high dose, single or two shots; 5 received placebo; per-sample allocation not given. Collection of the samples took place on day 63 after the first injection of vaccine or placebo. The protocol was immunoSEQ multiplex PCR, while the TCRdb copy is restricted to in-frame clones and leaves out a portion. The sample gives around 340,000 clones, about 88% of which show up once; around 6.4% is in the top ten. This clonotype originated in a person between 18 and 59 years old who received the Ad26.COV2.S COVID-19 vaccine or a placebo. The sample consisted of peripheral blood, taken in a trial of Ad26.COV2.S vaccine versus placebo.

In DNA form, the CDR3 reads TGTGCCAGCAGTTACTCGGATAGAGGAGTTACGCAGTATTTT. It codes for CASSYSDRGVTQYF. The chain links TRBV6-6 to TRBJ2-3; no clear D gene. The V and J ends lost 0 bases and 8 bases respectively, with 12 bases between them. In germline, CDR1 is MNHNY, CDR2 SVGAGI (reference sequence). The CDR3 covers 14 residues.